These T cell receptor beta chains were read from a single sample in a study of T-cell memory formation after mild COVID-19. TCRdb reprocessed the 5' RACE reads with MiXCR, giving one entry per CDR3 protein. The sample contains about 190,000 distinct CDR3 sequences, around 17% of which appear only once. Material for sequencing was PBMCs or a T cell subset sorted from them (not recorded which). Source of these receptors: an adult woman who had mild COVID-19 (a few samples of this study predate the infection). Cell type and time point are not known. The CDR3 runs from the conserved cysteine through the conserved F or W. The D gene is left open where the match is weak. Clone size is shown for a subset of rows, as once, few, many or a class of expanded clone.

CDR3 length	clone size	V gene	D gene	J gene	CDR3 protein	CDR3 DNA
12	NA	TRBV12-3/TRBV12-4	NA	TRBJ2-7	CASTVSEHEQYF	TGTGCCAGCACCGTTAGCGAGCACGAGCAGTACTTC
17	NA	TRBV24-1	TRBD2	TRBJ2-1	CATSASRMVAGGDEQFF	TGTGCCACCAGTGCCTCCCGCATGGTAGCGGGAGGGGATGAGCAGTTCTTC
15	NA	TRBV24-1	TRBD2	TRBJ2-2	CATSDWTSGTGELFF	TGTGCCACCAGTGATTGGACTAGCGGCACCGGGGAGCTGTTTTTT
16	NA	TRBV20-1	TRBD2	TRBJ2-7	CSARFLAGLSSYEQYF	TGCAGTGCTAGATTTTTAGCGGGCCTGTCTTCCTACGAGCAGTACTTC
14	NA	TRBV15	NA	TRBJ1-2	CATSRTAAVDGYTF	TGTGCCACCAGCAGAACCGCCGCGGTGGATGGCTACACCTTC
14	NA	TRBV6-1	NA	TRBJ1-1	CASKAGTVNTEAFF	TGTGCCAGCAAAGCGGGGACGGTGAACACTGAAGCTTTCTTT
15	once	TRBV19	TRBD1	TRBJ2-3	CASGRTGNLADTQYF	TGTGCCAGTGGTAGGACAGGGAATTTGGCAGATACGCAGTATTTT
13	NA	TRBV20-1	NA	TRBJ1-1	CSAPSQLNTEAFF	TGCAGTGCCCCTTCACAGCTGAACACTGAAGCTTTCTTT
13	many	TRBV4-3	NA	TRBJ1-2	CASSHDNLWGYTF	TGCGCCAGCAGCCATGATAACTTGTGGGGCTACACCTTC
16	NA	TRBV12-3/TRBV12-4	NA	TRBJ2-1	CASTLLAWGSYNEQFF	TGTGCCAGCACCCTACTCGCTTGGGGGTCCTACAATGAGCAGTTCTTC
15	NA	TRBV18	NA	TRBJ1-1	CASSNLGTVDTEAFF	TGTGCCAGCTCAAACCTAGGGACCGTCGACACTGAAGCTTTCTTT
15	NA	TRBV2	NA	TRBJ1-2	CASSDWTEGDYGYTF	TGTGCCAGCAGTGATTGGACGGAGGGGGACTATGGCTACACCTTC
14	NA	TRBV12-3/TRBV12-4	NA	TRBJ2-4	CASSTGTAKNIQYF	TGTGCCAGCAGTACCGGGACTGCCAAAAACATTCAGTACTTC
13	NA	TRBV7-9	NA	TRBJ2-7	CASSPKGPGEQYF	TGTGCCAGCAGCCCCAAGGGTCCAGGCGAGCAGTACTTC
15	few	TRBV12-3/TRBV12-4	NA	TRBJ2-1	CASSFRGGSYNEQFF	TGTGCCAGCAGTTTTAGGGGGGGCTCCTACAATGAGCAGTTCTTC
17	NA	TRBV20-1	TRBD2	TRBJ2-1	CSARPPRVLAGYNEQFF	TGCAGTGCTAGACCCCCCAGGGTACTAGCGGGGTACAATGAGCAGTTCTTC
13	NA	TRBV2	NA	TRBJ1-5	CASSDNVQRPQHF	TGTGCCAGCAGTGATAACGTGCAAAGGCCCCAGCATTTT
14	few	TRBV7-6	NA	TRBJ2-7	CASSPWRDPYEQYF	TGTGCCAGCAGCCCCTGGCGGGATCCCTACGAGCAGTACTTC
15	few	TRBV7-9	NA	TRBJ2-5	CASSRPKMYQETQYF	TGTGCCAGCAGTCGGCCGAAGATGTACCAAGAGACCCAGTACTTC
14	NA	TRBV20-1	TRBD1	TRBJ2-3	CSASNRGQGDTQYF	TGCAGTGCTAGCAACAGGGGCCAAGGGGATACGCAGTATTTT
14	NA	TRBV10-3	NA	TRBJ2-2	CAISDRGNTGELFF	TGTGCCATCAGTGATCGGGGAAACACCGGGGAGCTGTTTTTT
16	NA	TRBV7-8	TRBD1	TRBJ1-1	CASSKEGQGIGTEAFF	TGTGCCAGCAGCAAAGAGGGACAGGGAATAGGGACTGAAGCTTTCTTT
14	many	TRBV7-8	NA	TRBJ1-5	CASSLGGVNQPQHF	TGTGCCAGCAGCTTAGGAGGGGTCAATCAGCCCCAGCATTTT
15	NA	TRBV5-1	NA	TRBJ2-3	CASLPTGSSGDTQYF	TGCGCCAGCCTTCCTACGGGAAGTTCGGGAGATACGCAGTATTTT
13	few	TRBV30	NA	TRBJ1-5	CAWSAQGNQPQHF	TGTGCCTGGAGTGCACAGGGCAATCAGCCCCAGCATTTT
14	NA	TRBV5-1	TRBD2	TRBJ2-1	CATGTSGNYNEQFF	TGCGCCACCGGGACTAGCGGAAACTACAATGAGCAGTTCTTC
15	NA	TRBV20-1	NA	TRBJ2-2	CSARPSGGGTGELFF	TGCAGTGCTAGACCGTCAGGGGGGGGCACCGGGGAGCTGTTTTTT
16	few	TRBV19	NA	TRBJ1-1	CASSILFRGINTEAFF	TGTGCCAGTAGTATACTATTCAGGGGCATCAACACTGAAGCTTTCTTT
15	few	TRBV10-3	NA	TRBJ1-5	CAISESPPASQPQHF	TGTGCCATCAGTGAGTCCCCCCCAGCTAGTCAGCCCCAGCATTTT
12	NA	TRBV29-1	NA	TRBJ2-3	CSVERGGDTQYF	TGCAGCGTGGAACGAGGGGGAGATACGCAGTATTTT
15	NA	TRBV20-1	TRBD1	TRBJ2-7	CSARDTGQDPYEQYF	TGCAGTGCTAGAGATACCGGACAGGACCCCTACGAGCAGTACTTC
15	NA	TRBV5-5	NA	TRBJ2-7	CASSWEPTGFYEQYF	TGTGCCAGCAGCTGGGAGCCAACAGGGTTTTACGAGCAGTACTTC
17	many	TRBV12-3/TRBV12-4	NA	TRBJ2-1	CASSWSLATGSYNEQFF	TGTGCCAGCAGTTGGTCCCTAGCGACAGGTTCCTACAATGAGCAGTTCTTC
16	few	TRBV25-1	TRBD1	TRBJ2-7	CASPLSAGTGYYEQYF	TGTGCCAGCCCCCTCTCTGCTGGGACAGGGTACTACGAGCAGTACTTC
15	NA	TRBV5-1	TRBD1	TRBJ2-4	CASSLPDRGLNIQYF	TGCGCCAGCAGCTTACCCGACAGGGGTTTGAACATTCAGTACTTC
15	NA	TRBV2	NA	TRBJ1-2	CASNLLAGTNYGYTF	TGTGCCAGCAATCTCCTGGCAGGGACTAACTATGGCTACACCTTC
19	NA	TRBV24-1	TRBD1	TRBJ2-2	CATSDPIGDQGANTGELFF	TGTGCCACCAGTGATCCTATAGGGGATCAGGGGGCGAACACCGGGGAGCTGTTTTTT
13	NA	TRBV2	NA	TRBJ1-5	CASITGPNQPQHF	TGTGCCAGCATCACAGGGCCGAATCAGCCCCAGCATTTT
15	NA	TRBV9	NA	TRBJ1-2	CASSVTSDGGYGYTF	TGTGCCAGCAGCGTAACCTCGGACGGGGGCTATGGCTACACCTTC
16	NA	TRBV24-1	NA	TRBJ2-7	CATSDQRHPGIDEQYF	TGTGCCACCAGTGATCAACGACACCCTGGAATCGACGAGCAGTACTTC
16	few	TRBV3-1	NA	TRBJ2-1	CASSRIRGAAYNEQFF	TGTGCCAGCAGCCGAATCCGGGGGGCAGCCTACAATGAGCAGTTCTTC
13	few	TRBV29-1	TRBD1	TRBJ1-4	CSVVGQANEKLFF	TGCAGCGTGGTGGGACAGGCGAATGAAAAACTGTTTTTT
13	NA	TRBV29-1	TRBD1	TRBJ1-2	CSVDQGAFGGYTF	TGCAGCGTTGATCAGGGGGCATTTGGTGGCTACACCTTC
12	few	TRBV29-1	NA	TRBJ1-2	CSVLPTPYGYTF	TGCAGCGTCCTCCCCACGCCATATGGCTACACCTTC